The entry below gives a single T cell receptor beta chain sequence along with its context. One end of the junction varies from germline; a read error may be responsible. This sample was included in a study of shared clonotypes between healthy human individuals. TCRdb's table, derived via immunoSEQ multiplex PCR, lists solely in-frame clones and lacks some. Of 2 million or so clones in the sample, 85% to 95% were seen once. Germline V lookup: CDR1 MNHEY, CDR2 SMNVEV (reference sequence). The CDR3 has 15 residues. This sequence originates from a man younger than 30 in good health. The V gene is TRBV27, the J gene TRBJ2-7; D is possibly TRBD2 (6 bases). Material: naive CD4+ T cells sorted from blood. Subset defined: CD45RA+ positively selected. The CDR3 DNA follows: TGTGCCAGCAGTTTGTCGGGACTGGCCTCCCACGAGCAGTACTTC. Translation: CASSLSGLASHEQYF.